This note documents a single TCR beta chain sequence. Its target is not known. From germline, CDR1 is LGHNA and CDR2 YNFKEQ. The length of the CDR3 is 17 residues. Trimming removed 2 bases from V and 0 bases from J; junction bases left unmatched: 7. The data were taken from a study of shared clonotypes between healthy human individuals. Study-level points and caveats: Rarefaction gave evidence that sorted-subset sequencing remained incomplete despite large depth. When compared with the clonotypes that were shared by all four sorted-subset donors, the non-shared clonotypes turned out to have lower generation probabilities.

The donors, all of them Caucasian adults, lived in Nashville, Tennessee. Libraries were prepared by immunoSEQ multiplex PCR; TCRdb keeps only in-frame clonotypes and omits some of them. Among some 680,000 clones listed, around three quarters were seen once. The rearrangement joins TRBV4-2 to TRBJ2-1, with 7 nucleotides matching TRBD2. Sequencing used memory CD4+ T cells sorted from blood. Noted subset: CD45RA-negative fraction. This receptor was identified in a woman aged 25 to 39 in good health. The CDR3 is CASSQTTLADSYNEQFF. Written as DNA, the CDR3 is TGTGCCAGCAGCCAAACTACTCTAGCGGACTCCTACAATGAGCAGTTCTTC.